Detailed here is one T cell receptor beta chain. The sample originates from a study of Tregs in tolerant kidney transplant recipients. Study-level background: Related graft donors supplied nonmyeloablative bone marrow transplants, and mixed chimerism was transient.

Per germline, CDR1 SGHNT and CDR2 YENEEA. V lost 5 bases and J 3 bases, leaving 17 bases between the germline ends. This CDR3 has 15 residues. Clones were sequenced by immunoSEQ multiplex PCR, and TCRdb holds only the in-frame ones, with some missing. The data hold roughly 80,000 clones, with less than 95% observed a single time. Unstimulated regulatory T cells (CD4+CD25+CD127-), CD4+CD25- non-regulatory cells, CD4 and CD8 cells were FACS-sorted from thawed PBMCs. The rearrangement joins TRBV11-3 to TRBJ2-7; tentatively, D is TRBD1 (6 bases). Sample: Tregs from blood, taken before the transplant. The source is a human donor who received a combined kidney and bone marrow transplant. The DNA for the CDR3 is TGTGCCAGCAGCGCCGCCGGGACACAATTCTACGAGCAGTACTTC. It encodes CASSAAGTQFYEQYF.